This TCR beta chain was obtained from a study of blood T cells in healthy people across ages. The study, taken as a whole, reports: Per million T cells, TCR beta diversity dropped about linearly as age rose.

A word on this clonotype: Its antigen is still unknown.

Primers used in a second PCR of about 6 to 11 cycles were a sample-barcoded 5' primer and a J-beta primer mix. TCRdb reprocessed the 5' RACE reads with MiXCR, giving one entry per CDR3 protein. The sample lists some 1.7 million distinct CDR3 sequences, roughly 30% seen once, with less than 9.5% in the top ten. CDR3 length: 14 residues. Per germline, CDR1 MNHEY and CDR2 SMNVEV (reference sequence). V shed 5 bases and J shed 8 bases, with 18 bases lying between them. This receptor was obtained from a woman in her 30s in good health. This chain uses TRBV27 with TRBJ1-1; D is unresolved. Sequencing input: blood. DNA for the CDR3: TGTGCCAGCAGTACCTCTACGGGGAGGGAAGAAGCTTTCTTT. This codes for CASSTSTGREEAFF.